This T cell receptor beta chain was observed in a study of T cells in Graves' hyperthyroidism and ophthalmopathy. This sample holds PBMCs from about 10 ml fresh peripheral blood. Amplification of TCR beta CDR3 regions was performed using RNA transcripts as template. HTBI primers drove first-round RT-PCR of the TCR CDR3. MiXCR, applied by TCRdb to the multiplex PCR reads, yields one record per CDR3 protein. This table has more than 450,000 distinct CDR3 sequences, around 15% appearing once. Findings of the study overall: Blood also showed most of the thyroid clonotypes that were expanded above 0.001. The model's output predicted ophthalmopathy at a median of around 7 months prior to onset.

Comments on this clonotype: Its antigen is unknown.

This clonotype was sampled from a woman aged 40-49 years with Graves' hyperthyroidism. Sequenced material: blood.

This CDR3 reads CASRTSGEFEQFF. The CDR3 DNA follows: TGTGCCAGCAGGACTAGCGGGGAGTTCGAGCAGTTCTTC. The chain links TRBV6-1 to TRBJ2-1; TRBD2 aligns across 11 bases. This CDR3 is 13 amino acids long. The V gene end was trimmed by 6 bases and the J gene end by 10 bases; junction bases not matched to a gene: 5. Germline V gives CDR1 MNHNS, CDR2 SASEGT.